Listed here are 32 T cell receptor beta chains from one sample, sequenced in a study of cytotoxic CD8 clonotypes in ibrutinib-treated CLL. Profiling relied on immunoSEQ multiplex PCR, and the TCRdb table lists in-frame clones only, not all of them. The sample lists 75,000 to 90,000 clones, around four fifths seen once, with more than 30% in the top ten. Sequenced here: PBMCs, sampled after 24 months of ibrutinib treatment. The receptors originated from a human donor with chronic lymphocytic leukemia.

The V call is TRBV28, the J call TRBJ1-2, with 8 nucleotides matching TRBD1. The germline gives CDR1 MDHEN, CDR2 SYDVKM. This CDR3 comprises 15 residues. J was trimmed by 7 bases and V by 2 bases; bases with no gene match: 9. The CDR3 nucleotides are TGTGCCAGCAGTTTAGGACCGGGACAGGTCGGTGGCTACACCTTC. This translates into CASSLGPGQVGGYTF.

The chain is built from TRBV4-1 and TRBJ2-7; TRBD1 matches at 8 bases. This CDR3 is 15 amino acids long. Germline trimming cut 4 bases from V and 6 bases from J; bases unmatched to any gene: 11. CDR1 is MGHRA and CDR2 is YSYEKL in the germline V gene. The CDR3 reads CASSPPQTGEAEQYF. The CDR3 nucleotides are TGCGCCAGCAGCCCACCCCAGACAGGGGAAGCCGAGCAGTACTTC.

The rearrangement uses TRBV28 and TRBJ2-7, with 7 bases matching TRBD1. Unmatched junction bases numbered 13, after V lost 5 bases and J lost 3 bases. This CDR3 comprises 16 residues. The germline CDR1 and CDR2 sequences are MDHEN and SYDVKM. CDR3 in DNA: TGTGCCAGCAGTCAATTTCCCGGACAGGAGTTCTACGAGCAGTACTTC. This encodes CASSQFPGQEFYEQYF.

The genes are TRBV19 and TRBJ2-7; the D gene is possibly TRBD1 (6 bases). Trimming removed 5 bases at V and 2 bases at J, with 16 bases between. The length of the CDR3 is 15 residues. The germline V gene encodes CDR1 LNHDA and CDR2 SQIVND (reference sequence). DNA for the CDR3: TGTGCCAGTAGTGTTTCAGGGGCCTCAACCTACGAGCAGTACTTC. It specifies CASSVSGASTYEQYF. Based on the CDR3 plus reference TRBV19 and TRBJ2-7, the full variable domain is DGGITQSPKYLFRKEGQNVTLSCEQNLNHDAMYWYRQDPGQGLRLIYYSQIVNDFQKGDIAEGYSVSREKKESFPLTVTSAQKNPTAFYLCASSVSGASTYEQYFGPGTRLTVT.

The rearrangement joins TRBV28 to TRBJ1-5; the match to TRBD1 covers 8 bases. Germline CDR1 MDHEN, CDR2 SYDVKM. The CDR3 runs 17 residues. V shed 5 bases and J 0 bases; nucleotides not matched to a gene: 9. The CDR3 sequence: CASSMTGTGFSNQPQHF. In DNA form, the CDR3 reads TGTGCCAGCAGTATGACCGGGACAGGCTTTAGCAATCAGCCCCAGCATTTT. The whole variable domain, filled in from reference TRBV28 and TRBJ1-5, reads DVKVTQSSRYLVKRTGEKVFLECVQDMDHENMFWYRQDPGLGLRLIYFSYDVKMKEKGDIPEGYSVSREKKERFSLILESASTNQTSMYLCASSMTGTGFSNQPQHFGDGTRLSIL.

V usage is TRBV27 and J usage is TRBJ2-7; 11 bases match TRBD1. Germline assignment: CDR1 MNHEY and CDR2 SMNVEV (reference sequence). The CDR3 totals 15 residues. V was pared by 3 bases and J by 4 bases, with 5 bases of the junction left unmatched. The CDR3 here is CASSFGRDRGYEQYF. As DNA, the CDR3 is TGTGCCAGCAGTTTTGGCCGGGACAGGGGGTACGAGCAGTACTTC.

The CDR3 sequence: CASSYRGEQFF. CDR3 nucleotide sequence: TGTGCCAGCAGTTACCGCGGTGAGCAGTTCTTC. The chain has TRBV6-5 and TRBJ2-1; D uncertain. In germline, CDR1 is MNHEY, CDR2 SVGAGI. V dropped 2 bases and J dropped 9 bases, with 5 bases sitting between them. The CDR3 extends over 11 amino acids.

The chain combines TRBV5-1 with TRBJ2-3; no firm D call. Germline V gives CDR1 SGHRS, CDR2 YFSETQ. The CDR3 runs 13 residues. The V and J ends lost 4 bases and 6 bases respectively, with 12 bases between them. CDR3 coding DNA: TGCGCCAGCAGCCCCGAGTCCGGGGATACGCAGTATTTT. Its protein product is CASSPESGDTQYF. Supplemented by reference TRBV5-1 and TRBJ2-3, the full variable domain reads KAGVTQTPRYLIKTRGQQVTLSCSPISGHRSVSWYQQTPGQGLQFLFEYFSETQRNKGNFPGRFSGRQFSNSRSEMNVSTLELGDSALYLCASSPESGDTQYFGPGTRLTVL.

CDR3 DNA: TGTGCCAGCACCCTCCCCATCCAGGGGTTCTACAATGAGCAGTTCTTC. It codes for CASTLPIQGFYNEQFF. The chain links TRBV27 to TRBJ2-1; weak D call: TRBD1 (6 bases). This CDR3 is 16 amino acids long. V lost 7 bases, J lost 3 bases, and 19 bases lay in between. Germline V lookup: CDR1 MNHEY, CDR2 SMNVEV (reference sequence).

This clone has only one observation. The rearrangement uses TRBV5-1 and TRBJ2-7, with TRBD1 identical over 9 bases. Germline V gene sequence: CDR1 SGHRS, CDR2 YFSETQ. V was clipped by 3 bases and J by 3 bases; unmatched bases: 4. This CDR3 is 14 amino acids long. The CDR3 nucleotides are TGCGCCAGCAGCTCGGGGGGACAGGGCTACGAGCAGTACTTC. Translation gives CASSSGGQGYEQYF.

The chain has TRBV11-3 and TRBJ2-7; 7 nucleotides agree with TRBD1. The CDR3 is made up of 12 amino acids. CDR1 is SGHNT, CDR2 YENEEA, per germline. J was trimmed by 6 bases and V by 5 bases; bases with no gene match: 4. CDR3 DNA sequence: TGTGCCAGCAGCAAGGGGGCTGGCGAGCAGTACTTC. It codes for CASSKGAGEQYF.

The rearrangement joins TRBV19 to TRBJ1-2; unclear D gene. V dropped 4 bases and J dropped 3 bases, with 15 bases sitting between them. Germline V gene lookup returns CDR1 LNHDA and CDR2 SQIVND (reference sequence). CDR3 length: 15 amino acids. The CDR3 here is CASSTRGMYDYGYTF. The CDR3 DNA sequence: TGTGCCAGTAGTACCCGCGGGATGTACGACTATGGCTACACCTTC.

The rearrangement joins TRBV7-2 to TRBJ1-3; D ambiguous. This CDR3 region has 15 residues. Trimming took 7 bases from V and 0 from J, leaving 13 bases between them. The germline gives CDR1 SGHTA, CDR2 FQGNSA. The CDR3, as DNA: TGTGCCAGCACCCCTGGAGGGAGCTCTGGAAACACCATATATTTT. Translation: CASTPGGSSGNTIYF.

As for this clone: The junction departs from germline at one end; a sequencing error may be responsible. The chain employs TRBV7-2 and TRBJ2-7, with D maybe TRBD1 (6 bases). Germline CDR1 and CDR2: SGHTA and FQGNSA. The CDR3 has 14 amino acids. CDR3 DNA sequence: TGCGCCAGCAGCCAAGAGACAGGATCCTACGAGCAGTACTTC. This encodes CASSQETGSYEQYF.

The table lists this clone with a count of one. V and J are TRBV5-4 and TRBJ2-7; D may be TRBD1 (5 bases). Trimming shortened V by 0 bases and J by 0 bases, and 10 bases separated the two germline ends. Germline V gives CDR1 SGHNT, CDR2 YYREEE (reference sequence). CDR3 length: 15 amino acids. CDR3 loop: CASSLAGQTSYEQYF. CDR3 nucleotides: TGTGCCAGCAGCTTGGCCGGACAAACCTCCTACGAGCAGTACTTC.

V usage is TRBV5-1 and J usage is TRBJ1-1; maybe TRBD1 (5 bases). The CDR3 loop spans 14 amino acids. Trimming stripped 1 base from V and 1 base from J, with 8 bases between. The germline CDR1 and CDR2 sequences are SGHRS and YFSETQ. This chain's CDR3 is CASSLPGSNTEAFF. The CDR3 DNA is TGCGCCAGCAGCTTGCCAGGGTCGAACACTGAAGCTTTCTTT.

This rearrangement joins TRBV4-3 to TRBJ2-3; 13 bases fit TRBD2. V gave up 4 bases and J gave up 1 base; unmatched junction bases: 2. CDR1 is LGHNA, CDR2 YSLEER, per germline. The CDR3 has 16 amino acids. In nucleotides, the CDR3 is TGCGCCAGCAGCCGGACTAGCGGGAGTGGCACAGATACGCAGTATTTT. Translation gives CASSRTSGSGTDTQYF.

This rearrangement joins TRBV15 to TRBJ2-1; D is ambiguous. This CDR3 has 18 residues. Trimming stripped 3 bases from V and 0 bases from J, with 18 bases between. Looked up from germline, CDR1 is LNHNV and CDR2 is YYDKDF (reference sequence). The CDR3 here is CATSRTITRVSSYNEQFF. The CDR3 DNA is TGTGCCACCAGCAGGACAATAACCAGAGTCAGCTCCTACAATGAGCAGTTCTTC. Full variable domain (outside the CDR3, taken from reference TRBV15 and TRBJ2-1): DAMVIQNPRYQVTQFGKPVTLSCSQTLNHNVMYWYQQKSSQAPKLLFHYYDKDFNNEADTPDNFQSRRPNTSFCFLDIRSPGLGDTAMYLCATSRTITRVSSYNEQFFGPGTRLTVL.

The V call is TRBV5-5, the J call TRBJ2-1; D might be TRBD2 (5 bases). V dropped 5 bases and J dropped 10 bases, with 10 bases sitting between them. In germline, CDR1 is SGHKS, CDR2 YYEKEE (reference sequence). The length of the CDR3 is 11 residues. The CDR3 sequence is CASSSDSEQFF. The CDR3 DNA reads TGTGCCAGCAGTAGCGACTCGGAGCAGTTCTTC.

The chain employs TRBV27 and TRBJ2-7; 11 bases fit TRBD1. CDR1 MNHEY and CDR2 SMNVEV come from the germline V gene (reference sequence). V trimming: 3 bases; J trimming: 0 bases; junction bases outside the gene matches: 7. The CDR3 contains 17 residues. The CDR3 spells CASSLRTGGLNSYEQYF. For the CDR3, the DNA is TGTGCCAGCAGTTTGAGGACAGGGGGCCTCAACTCCTACGAGCAGTACTTC.

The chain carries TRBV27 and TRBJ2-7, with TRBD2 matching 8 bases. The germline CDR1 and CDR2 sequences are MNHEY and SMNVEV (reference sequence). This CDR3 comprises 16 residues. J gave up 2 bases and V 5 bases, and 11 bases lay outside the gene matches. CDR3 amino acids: CASSTRGAGATYEQYF. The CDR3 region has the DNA TGTGCCAGCAGTACCCGGGGAGCGGGAGCAACCTACGAGCAGTACTTC.

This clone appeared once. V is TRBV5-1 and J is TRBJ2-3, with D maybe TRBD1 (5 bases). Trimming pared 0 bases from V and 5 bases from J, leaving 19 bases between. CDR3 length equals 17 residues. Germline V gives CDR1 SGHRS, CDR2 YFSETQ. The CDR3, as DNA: TGCGCCAGCAGCTTGGCAATCCAGGGTGGTGGTGGAGATACGCAGTATTTT. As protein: CASSLAIQGGGGDTQYF.

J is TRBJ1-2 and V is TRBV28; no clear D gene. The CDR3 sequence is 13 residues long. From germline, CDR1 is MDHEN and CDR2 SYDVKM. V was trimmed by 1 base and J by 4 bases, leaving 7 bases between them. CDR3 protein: CASSLSEIYGYTF. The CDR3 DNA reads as TGTGCCAGCAGTTTATCGGAGATCTATGGCTACACCTTC.

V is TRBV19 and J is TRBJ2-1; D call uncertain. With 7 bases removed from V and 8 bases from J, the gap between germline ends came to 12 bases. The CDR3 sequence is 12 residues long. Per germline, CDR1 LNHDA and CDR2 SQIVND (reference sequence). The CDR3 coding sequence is TGTGCCAGTACTAGGACCCCACATGAGCAGTTCTTC. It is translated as CASTRTPHEQFF.

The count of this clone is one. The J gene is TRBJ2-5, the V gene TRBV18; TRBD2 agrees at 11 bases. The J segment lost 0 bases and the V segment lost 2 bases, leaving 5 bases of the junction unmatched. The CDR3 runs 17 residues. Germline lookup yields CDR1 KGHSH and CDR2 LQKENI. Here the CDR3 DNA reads TGTGCCAGCTCACCATTGGCTAGCGGGGGGTACCAAGAGACCCAGTACTTC. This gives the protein CASSPLASGGYQETQYF.

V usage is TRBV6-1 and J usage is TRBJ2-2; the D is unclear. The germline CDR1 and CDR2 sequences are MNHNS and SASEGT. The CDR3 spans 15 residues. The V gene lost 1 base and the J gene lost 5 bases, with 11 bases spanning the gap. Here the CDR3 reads CASSEDRTFTGELFF. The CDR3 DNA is TGTGCCAGCAGTGAAGATCGGACCTTTACCGGGGAGCTGTTTTTT.

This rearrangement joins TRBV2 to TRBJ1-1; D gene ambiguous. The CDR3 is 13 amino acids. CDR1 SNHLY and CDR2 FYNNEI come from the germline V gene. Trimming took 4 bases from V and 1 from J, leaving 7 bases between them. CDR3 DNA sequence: TGTGCCAGCAGTGGCCGGGGGAACACTGAAGCTTTCTTT. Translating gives CASSGRGNTEAFF.

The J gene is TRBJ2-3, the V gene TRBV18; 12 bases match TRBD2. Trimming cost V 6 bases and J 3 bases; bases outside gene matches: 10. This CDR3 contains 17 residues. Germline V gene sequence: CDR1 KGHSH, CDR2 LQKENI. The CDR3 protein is CASSPSGRAGATDTQYF. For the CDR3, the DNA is TGTGCCAGCTCCCCTAGCGGGAGGGCCGGGGCGACAGATACGCAGTATTTT.

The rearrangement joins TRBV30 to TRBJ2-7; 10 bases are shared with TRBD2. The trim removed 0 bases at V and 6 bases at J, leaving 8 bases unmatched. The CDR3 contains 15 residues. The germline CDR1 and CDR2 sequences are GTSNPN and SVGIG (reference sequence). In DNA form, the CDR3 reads TGTGCCTGGAGTGTACTCGGACTAGCGGCCCCCGAGCAGTACTTC. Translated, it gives CAWSVLGLAAPEQYF.

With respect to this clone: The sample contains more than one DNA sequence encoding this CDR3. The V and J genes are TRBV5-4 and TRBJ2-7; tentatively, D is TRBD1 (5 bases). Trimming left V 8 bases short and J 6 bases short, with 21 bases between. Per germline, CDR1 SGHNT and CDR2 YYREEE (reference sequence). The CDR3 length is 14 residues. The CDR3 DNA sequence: TGTGCCAGTAGCACATCGTCAGGGTACGGCGAGCAGTACTTC. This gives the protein CASSTSSGYGEQYF.

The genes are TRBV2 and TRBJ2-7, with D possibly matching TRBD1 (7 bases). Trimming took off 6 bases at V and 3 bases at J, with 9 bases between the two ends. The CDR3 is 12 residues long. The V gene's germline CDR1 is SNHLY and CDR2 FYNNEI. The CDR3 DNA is TGTGCCAGCAGCAGGGGGGTCTACGAGCAGTACTTC. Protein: CASSRGVYEQYF.

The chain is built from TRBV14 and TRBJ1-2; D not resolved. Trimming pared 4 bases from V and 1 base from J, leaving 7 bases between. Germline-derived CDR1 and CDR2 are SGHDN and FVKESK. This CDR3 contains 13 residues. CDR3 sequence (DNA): TGTGCCAGCAGCCTGGGCGATAACTATGGCTACACCTTC. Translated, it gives CASSLGDNYGYTF.